This is a list of T cell receptor beta chains from one sample in a study of CD4 T cells in relation to SARS-CoV-2 and coronaviruses. Repertoires were generated with immunoSEQ multiplex PCR, while TCRdb's copy carries only in-frame clones and drops some. The sample lists around 15,000 clones; around four fifths were seen once. Antigens of these TCRs are unknown. The sample comprised CD4+ T cells from PBMCs, cultured in vitro. The receptors stem from a human donor in good health. Each CDR3 is given with its conserved first and last residue. The order of the fields is J gene, clone size, D gene, CDR3 length, V gene, CDR3 protein, CDR3 DNA. The D gene is left open where the match is weak. Not all rows give a size; the values are once, few, many and, for expanded clones, a class.

TRBJ2-2 | once | NA | 12 | TRBV13 | CASSLVAGELFF | TGTGCCAGCAGCTTAGTGGCCGGGGAGCTGTTTTTT
TRBJ2-7 | NA | NA | 15 | TRBV9 | CASSVAFDSAYEQYF | TGTGCCAGCAGCGTAGCTTTTGACAGCGCCTACGAGCAGTACTTC
TRBJ1-2 | medium-sized | NA | 11 | TRBV20-1 | CSARGIGGYTF | TGCAGTGCTAGAGGGATAGGCGGCTACACCTTC
TRBJ2-6 | NA | NA | 17 | TRBV24-1 | CATSDTGGDPGANVLTF | TGTGCCACCAGTGATACCGGAGGCGATCCTGGGGCCAACGTCCTGACTTTC
TRBJ2-4 | NA | NA | 14 | TRBV3-1/TRBV3-2 | CASSQGLAKNIQYF | TGTGCCAGCAGCCAAGGGCTAGCCAAAAACATTCAGTACTTC
TRBJ2-2 | NA | NA | 15 | TRBV6-5 | CASIRHGQSTGELFF | TGTGCCAGCATAAGGCACGGCCAAAGCACCGGGGAGCTGTTTTTT
TRBJ1-1 | NA | NA | 15 | TRBV28 | CASNTGTHMNTEAFF | TGTGCCAGCAATACGGGTACTCACATGAACACTGAAGCTTTCTTT
TRBJ2-7 | NA | NA | 15 | TRBV18 | CASSPKQDSAYEQYF | TGTGCCAGCTCACCAAAGCAAGACAGTGCCTACGAGCAGTACTTC
TRBJ1-1 | NA | NA | 13 | TRBV7-2 | CASSLPRDKFAFF | TGTGCCAGCAGCTTACCCCGGGACAAGTTCGCTTTCTTT
TRBJ1-2 | hyperexpanded | NA | 12 | TRBV5-5 | CASSLAGEGYTF | TGTGCCAGCAGCTTGGCGGGGGAGGGCTACACCTTC
TRBJ2-6 | once | NA | 16 | TRBV19 | CASSMRLLSGANVLTF | TGTGCCAGTAGTATGAGACTCCTCTCTGGGGCCAACGTCCTGACTTTC
TRBJ2-7 | NA | NA | 12 | TRBV2 | CASSDRGYEQYF | TGTGCCAGCAGTGACCGGGGCTACGAGCAGTACTTC
TRBJ2-7 | NA | NA | 15 | TRBV6-2/TRBV6-3 | CASSFQKRETYEQYF | TGTGCCAGCAGTTTCCAAAAACGAGAAACCTACGAGCAGTACTTC
TRBJ2-1 | NA | NA | 14 | TRBV25-1 | CASSEFGGWNEQFF | TGTGCCAGCAGTGAGTTCGGCGGGTGGAATGAGCAGTTCTTC
TRBJ1-1 | NA | NA | 15 | TRBV2 | CASSEEVAGDTEAFF | TGTGCCAGCAGTGAAGAGGTGGCAGGGGACACTGAAGCTTTCTTT
TRBJ2-3 | few | NA | 16 | TRBV12-1 | CASSFEGWSSTDTQYF | TGTGCCAGCAGCTTTGAAGGCTGGTCTAGCACAGATACGCAGTATTTT
TRBJ2-1 | few | NA | 16 | TRBV19 | CASRLYGQRGNNEQFF | TGTGCCAGTAGGTTATATGGACAGCGGGGAAACAATGAGCAGTTCTTC
TRBJ2-1 | NA | NA | 12 | TRBV19 | CASSIRPGEQFF | TGTGCCAGTAGTATCAGGCCAGGCGAGCAGTTCTTC
TRBJ1-2 | NA | TRBD1 | 16 | TRBV28 | CASNSQGGRGNYGYTF | TGTGCCAGCAATTCCCAGGGGGGCCGAGGGAACTATGGCTACACCTTC
TRBJ2-7 | NA | NA | 13 | TRBV19 | CASSTRQGLEQYF | TGTGCCAGTAGTACCCGACAGGGACTCGAGCAGTACTTC
TRBJ1-1 | NA | NA | 13 | TRBV29-1 | CSSLQGVDTEAFF | TGCAGCTCCCTCCAGGGAGTGGACACTGAAGCTTTCTTT
TRBJ1-6 | once | TRBD1 | 19 | TRBV7-9 | CASSPGTGRESSYNSPLHF | TGTGCCAGCAGCCCAGGGACAGGGAGGGAGAGCTCCTATAATTCACCCCTCCACTTT
TRBJ1-1 | NA | NA | 12 | TRBV28 | CASGQMNTEAFF | TGTGCCAGCGGGCAGATGAACACTGAAGCTTTCTTT
TRBJ1-1 | NA | NA | 15 | TRBV2 | CASNHRTAINTEAFF | TGTGCCAGCAACCACCGGACAGCCATTAACACTGAAGCTTTCTTT
TRBJ2-1 | NA | TRBD2 | 16 | TRBV11-1 | CASSSVAGSNYNEQFF | TGTGCCAGCAGCTCGGTAGCGGGATCGAATTACAATGAGCAGTTCTTC
TRBJ2-2 | NA | NA | 13 | TRBV5-1 | CASSLGTAGELFF | TGCGCCAGCAGCTTGGGGACCGCCGGGGAGCTGTTTTTT
TRBJ2-2 | NA | TRBD2 | 17 | TRBV12-5 | CASGLGTSGIRAGELFF | TGTGCTAGTGGTTTAGGGACTAGCGGGATTCGGGCCGGGGAGCTGTTTTTT
TRBJ2-5 | once | NA | 14 | TRBV25-1 | CASMGWQIQETQYF | TGTGCCAGCATGGGGTGGCAGATCCAAGAGACCCAGTACTTC
TRBJ2-7 | few | NA | 12 | TRBV5-6 | CASSFQAWEQYF | TGTGCCAGCAGCTTTCAGGCCTGGGAGCAGTACTTC
TRBJ2-7 | NA | NA | 14 | TRBV3-1/TRBV3-2 | CASSHLTRGSEQYF | TGTGCCAGCAGCCATCTGACTAGGGGTAGCGAGCAGTACTTC
TRBJ2-1 | NA | TRBD1 | 11 | TRBV19 | CASSRDRVSFF | TGTGCCAGTAGCAGAGACAGGGTGAGCTTCTTC
TRBJ1-4 | NA | NA | 16 | TRBV4-1 | CASSPGTAGFNEKLFF | TGCGCCAGCAGCCCAGGGACGGCCGGATTTAATGAAAAACTGTTTTTT
TRBJ2-5 | NA | TRBD1 | 15 | TRBV5-1 | CASRLGQGPRETQYF | TGCGCCAGCAGACTTGGACAGGGTCCGAGAGAGACCCAGTACTTC
TRBJ2-6 | few | NA | 15 | TRBV6-1 | CASSERSSGANVLTF | TGTGCCAGCAGTGAAAGGAGCTCTGGGGCCAACGTCCTGACTTTC
TRBJ1-4 | NA | NA | 15 | TRBV19 | CASSMAGATNEKLFF | TGTGCCAGTAGTATGGCGGGAGCAACTAATGAAAAACTGTTTTTT